What follows are 22 T cell receptor beta chains derived from one specimen sequenced in a study of blood T cell repertoires in COVID-19. Sequencing used immunoSEQ multiplex PCR; TCRdb keeps in-frame clones, though not all of them. This sample has about 140,000 clones; approximately 88% occur once, and the top ten carry roughly 4.9%. Sequencing used peripheral blood. These receptors were obtained from a human donor in a cohort sampled during active COVID-19.

The chain recombines TRBV19 with TRBJ2-1; TRBD1 matches 8 bases. Germline assignment: CDR1 LNHDA and CDR2 SQIVND (reference sequence). There are 16 residues in the CDR3. Unmatched junction bases numbered 9, after V lost 2 bases and J lost 6 bases. CDR3 sequence: CASSIFGRGQLNEQFF. The CDR3 DNA reads TGTGCCAGTAGTATATTTGGCAGGGGGCAGCTCAATGAGCAGTTCTTC.

This chain links TRBV6-5 with TRBJ2-1; 7 bases map to TRBD1. Per the germline V gene, CDR1 is MNHEY and CDR2 is SVGAGI. V dropped 10 bases and J dropped 10; count of bases not matched to a gene: 10. This CDR3 region has 12 residues. DNA of the CDR3: TGTGCCACCCGGGACAGTTCGTACGAGCAGTTCTTC. Translation gives CATRDSSYEQFF.

The chain links TRBV3-1 (or the pseudogene TRBV3-2) to TRBJ1-5, with 8 bases aligning to TRBD1. V trimming: 5 bases; J trimming: 7 bases; junction bases outside the gene matches: 4. The germline V gene encodes CDR1 LGHDT and CDR2 YNNKEL (reference sequence). This CDR3 comprises 13 residues. The CDR3 DNA follows: TGTGCCAGCAGCGTGGACAGGGACCAGCCCCAGCATTTT. Translation gives CASSVDRDQPQHF.

This sequence joins TRBV29-1 and TRBJ1-2; 8 bases map to TRBD1. The CDR3 contains 12 residues. V gave up 5 bases and J gave up 8 bases; unmatched junction bases: 7. Germline V gives CDR1 SQVTM, CDR2 ANQGSEA. The chain's CDR3 is CSVLGQGLGYTF. As DNA, the CDR3 is TGCAGCGTTCTCGGACAGGGACTGGGCTACACCTTC.

This clone showed up just a few times. This chain uses TRBV19 with TRBJ1-5, with 8 bases aligning to TRBD1. The junction had 10 bases not matched to a gene; V was cut back by 8 bases and J by 4 bases. The CDR3 is made up of 15 amino acids. Germline V CDR1 and CDR2: LNHDA, SQIVND (reference sequence). The CDR3: CASRQGRFLNQPQHF. For the CDR3, the DNA is TGTGCCAGTCGACAGGGGCGCTTCCTTAATCAGCCCCAGCATTTT.

V gene TRBV28 combines with J gene TRBJ1-2; D unresolved. The CDR3 length is 15 residues. Per germline, CDR1 MDHEN and CDR2 SYDVKM. Trimming removed 3 bases from V and 0 bases from J, with 11 bases in between. DNA of the CDR3: TGTGCCAGCAGTTTGACCAGGCTTACTAACTATGGCTACACCTTC. Encoded protein: CASSLTRLTNYGYTF.

V and J are TRBV21-1 and TRBJ2-2; the DNA was not compared with TRBD2, the D call given in the table. TRBV21-1 is tagged as a pseudogene. This CDR3 contains 15 residues. CDR3 amino acids: CAQHCGLVDTGELFF. The DNA of the CDR3 is TGTGCCCAGCACTGCGGACTAGTGGACACCGGGGAGCTGTTTTTT.

The CDR3 loop is CASTKAGGHGELFF. CDR3 DNA: TGTGCCAGCACCAAGGCCGGAGGTCACGGGGAGCTGTTTTTT. The rearrangement uses TRBV7-9 and TRBJ2-2, with TRBD2 as a possible D gene (5 bases). The CDR3 extends over 14 amino acids. V shed 7 bases and J shed 7 bases, with 16 bases lying between them. The germline V gene has CDR1 SEHNR and CDR2 FQNEAQ (reference sequence). Full variable domain (missing parts from reference TRBV7-9 and TRBJ2-2): DTGVSQNPRHKITKRGQNVTFRCDPISEHNRLYWYRQTLGQGPEFLTYFQNEAQLEKSRLLSDRFSAERPKGSFSTLEIQRTEQGDSAMYLCASTKAGGHGELFFGEGSRLTVL.

This chain joins TRBV5-8 and TRBJ1-5; D possibly corresponds to TRBD1 (6 bases). The CDR3 is made up of 13 amino acids. Between the trimmed V and J ends, which lost 0 bases and 9 bases, there was a span of 10 bases. Per germline, CDR1 SGHTS and CDR2 YDEGEE. This CDR3 is CASSLDQGGPQHF. The CDR3 bases are TGTGCCAGCAGCTTGGACCAAGGGGGGCCCCAGCATTTT.

This rearrangement joins TRBV24-1 to TRBJ1-6, with a possible D match to TRBD1 (5 bases). The CDR3 is 13 residues long. Trimming stripped 3 bases from V and 7 bases from J, with 6 bases between. The germline CDR1 and CDR2 sequences are KGHDR and SFDVKD. The CDR3 spells CATSDRGNSPLHF. The CDR3 bases are TGTGCCACCAGTGATCGGGGGAATTCACCCCTCCACTTT.

V and J are TRBV5-6 and TRBJ2-3; a weak D match, TRBD2 (6 bases). The length of the CDR3 is 15 residues. The V end was cut by 4 bases, the J end by 2 bases, with 14 bases between. Germline V gives CDR1 SGHDT, CDR2 YYEEEE. CDR3 amino acids: CASSGGDSLTDTQYF. CDR3 DNA: TGTGCCAGCAGCGGAGGGGACTCCCTCACAGATACGCAGTATTTT.

CDR3 DNA: TGTGCCAGCAGCTTATCCAGGGGAGGGGTCGGCTACACCTTC. Its protein is CASSLSRGGVGYTF. The chain recombines TRBV7-8 with TRBJ1-2; weak D call: TRBD1 (6 bases). With 2 bases removed from V and 8 bases from J, the gap between germline ends came to 15 bases. The CDR3 is 14 amino acids. The V gene's germline CDR1 is SGHVS and CDR2 FQNEAQ.

The chain uses TRBV5-1 and TRBJ2-3; tentatively, D is TRBD2 (6 bases). The CDR3 extends over 17 amino acids. Germline-derived CDR1 and CDR2 are SGHRS and YFSETQ. V lost 4 bases and J 6 bases, leaving 24 bases between the germline ends. The CDR3 DNA reads as TGCGCCAGCAGCGAAGCGGGCACCGGGACTTTGAGTGATACGCAGTATTTT. Translated, it gives CASSEAGTGTLSDTQYF.

The chain couples TRBV7-2 to TRBJ2-1; 9 bases map to TRBD2. The germline V gene has CDR1 SGHTA and CDR2 FQGNSA. Trimming took 7 bases from V and 0 from J; bases not matched to a gene: 7. The length of the CDR3 is 16 residues. Written as DNA, the CDR3 is TGTGCCAGCACCCATAGCGGGGGTAGCTCCTACAATGAGCAGTTCTTC. Amino acid sequence: CASTHSGGSSYNEQFF.

The chain carries TRBV5-4 and TRBJ1-6, with TRBD1 matching over 7 bases. Germline CDR1 SGHNT, CDR2 YYREEE (reference sequence). CDR3 size: 17 residues. Trimming cost V 4 bases and J 10 bases; bases outside gene matches: 17. CDR3 DNA: TGTGCCAGCAGCCGTCCCGGGACAGTGGGCTCTGGGTCACCCCTCCACTTT. Translating gives CASSRPGTVGSGSPLHF. Together with reference TRBV5-4 and TRBJ1-6, the CDR3 gives the full variable domain: ETGVTQSPTHLIKTRGQQVTLRCSSQSGHNTVSWYQQALGQGPQFIFQYYREEENGRGNFPPRFSGLQFPNYSSELNVNALELDDSALYLCASSRPGTVGSGSPLHFGNGTRLTVT.

This clone was seen only a few times. This chain joins TRBV4-2 and TRBJ2-1, with 10 bases identical to TRBD2. CDR3 size: 15 residues. The junction had 5 bases not matched to a gene; V was cut back by 6 bases and J by 3 bases. Germline V gives CDR1 LGHNA, CDR2 YNFKEQ. The CDR3 coding sequence is TGTGCCAGCAGTACAACTAGCGGGAACTACAATGAGCAGTTCTTC. Its translation: CASSTTSGNYNEQFF.

This clone showed up just once. The gene calls are TRBV18 and TRBJ2-1, with D possibly TRBD2 on 6 matching bases. Trimming removed 3 bases at V and 7 bases at J, with 13 bases between. Germline lookup yields CDR1 KGHSH and CDR2 LQKENI. There are 14 residues in the CDR3. The CDR3 bases are TGTGCCAGCTCACCGAACCGGGGGAGGAATGAGCAGTTCTTC. This translates into CASSPNRGRNEQFF.

The rearrangement joins TRBV7-2 to TRBJ2-3; TRBD2 matches at 10 bases. CDR1 and CDR2 from the germline V gene are SGHTA and FQGNSA. The CDR3 contains 16 residues. V trimming: 5 bases; J trimming: 2 bases; junction bases outside the gene matches: 7. This chain's CDR3 is CASSPRTSGLTDTQYF. Written as DNA, the CDR3 is TGTGCCAGCAGCCCCCGGACTAGCGGCCTCACAGATACGCAGTATTTT.

Worth noting for this clone: The germline gene is not matched at one end of the junction; a read error may be the cause. The chain recombines TRBV7-7 with TRBJ2-5; TRBD1 matches 7 bases. Germline V CDR1 and CDR2: SSHAT, FNYEAQ (reference sequence). The CDR3 consists of 16 residues. CDR3: CASSLGKQGFGETQYF. CDR3 bases: TGTGCTAGCAGCTTAGGAAAACAGGGGTTTGGAGAGACCCAGTACTTC.

This clone was observed a handful of times. The chain combines TRBV6-5 with TRBJ2-3; 9 bases match TRBD1. The CDR3 has 15 residues. CDR1 and CDR2 (germline): MNHEY, SVGAGI. The J segment lost 2 bases and the V segment lost 6 bases, leaving 6 bases of the junction unmatched. CDR3 residues: CASRATGGFTDTQYF. The CDR3 coding sequence is TGTGCCAGCAGAGCAACAGGGGGCTTCACAGATACGCAGTATTTT.

This chain's CDR3 is CASSPGTDNSPLHF. The CDR3 DNA reads as TGTGCCAGCTCACCTGGGACAGATAATTCACCCCTCCACTTT. V gene TRBV18 combines with J gene TRBJ1-6; 7 positions match TRBD1. The germline V gene encodes CDR1 KGHSH and CDR2 LQKENI. Trimming at V came to 3 bases and at J to 5 bases, leaving 1 base not matched to a gene. The length of the CDR3 is 14 residues.

The chain links TRBV6-1 to TRBJ1-2; the D gene is possibly TRBD1 (5 bases). This CDR3 region has 16 residues. Germline V gene lookup returns CDR1 MNHNS and CDR2 SASEGT. V shed 0 bases and J shed 4 bases, with 15 bases lying between them. The CDR3 spells CASSEAGGGNFYGYTF. CDR3 nucleotide sequence: TGTGCCAGCAGTGAAGCGGGGGGGGGAAACTTCTATGGCTACACCTTC.